The next 7 T cell receptor beta chains were all read from a single sample in a study of cytomegalovirus exposure and HLA in healthy donors. Profiled with immunoSEQ multiplex PCR; TCRdb holds only in-frame clones, not every one. This table holds 200,000 or so clones, around 83% found once. The sequenced material came from PBMCs. These receptors all stem from a woman in her twenties or thirties in good health and CMV-seropositive.

The V gene is TRBV7-2, the J gene TRBJ1-1; D may be TRBD1 (5 bases). The CDR3 loop spans 13 amino acids. Germline V lookup: CDR1 SGHTA, CDR2 FQGNSA. Trimming removed 0 bases from V and 8 bases from J, with 10 bases in between. The CDR3 reads CASSLAGAVEAFF. CDR3 sequence (DNA): TGTGCCAGCAGCTTAGCAGGGGCAGTAGAAGCTTTCTTT.

This clone was seen more than once but under ten times. The rearrangement joins TRBV6-6 to TRBJ1-5; 9 bases fit TRBD1. J was trimmed by 7 bases and V by 5 bases; bases with no gene match: 9. Germline CDR1 MNHNY, CDR2 SVGAGI (reference sequence). The CDR3 is made up of 15 amino acids. CDR3 DNA sequence: TGTGCCAGCAGTACCACAGGGGGCGCGGGGCAGCCCCAGCATTTT. It encodes CASSTTGGAGQPQHF.

The V gene is TRBV28, the J gene TRBJ1-2; D uncertain. Germline values: CDR1 MDHEN, CDR2 SYDVKM. The CDR3 runs 12 residues. V lost 3 bases and J lost 4, with 6 bases in between. The CDR3 DNA sequence: TGTGCCAGCAGTTTTTTGAGCTATGGCTACACCTTC. Translated: CASSFLSYGYTF.

The chain recombines TRBV5-1 with TRBJ1-1; 10 positions match TRBD1. V was clipped by 5 bases and J by 0 bases; unmatched bases: 7. This CDR3 has 16 residues. The germline V gene has CDR1 SGHRS and CDR2 YFSETQ. CDR3 amino acids: CASRSIGTGVNTEAFF. The DNA for the CDR3 is TGCGCCAGCAGGAGTATAGGGACAGGGGTGAACACTGAAGCTTTCTTT.

The table lists this clone with a few counts. V usage is TRBV27 and J usage is TRBJ2-2; TRBD2 matches at 8 bases. CDR1 is MNHEY, CDR2 SMNVEV, per germline (reference sequence). The J segment lost 7 bases and the V segment lost 5 bases, leaving 12 bases of the junction unmatched. CDR3 length: 16 residues. The CDR3 loop is CASSLIPGLADGELFF. The CDR3 DNA reads as TGTGCCAGCAGTCTAATCCCAGGACTAGCAGACGGGGAGCTGTTTTTT.

The rearrangement uses TRBV18 and TRBJ2-3; D may be TRBD1 (5 bases). V gave up 2 bases and J gave up 6 bases, with 12 bases separating them. Germline CDR1 KGHSH, CDR2 LQKENI. The CDR3 totals 14 residues. CDR3 sequence (DNA): TGTGCCAGCTCACCAAGTGGGGCGTGGGATACGCAGTATTTT. It specifies CASSPSGAWDTQYF.

This chain joins TRBV6-1 and TRBJ2-6; D is ambiguous. V shed 2 bases and J shed 3 bases, with 8 bases lying between them. CDR3 size: 15 residues. The germline CDR1 and CDR2 sequences are MNHNS and SASEGT. CDR3 DNA: TGTGCCAGCAGTGAAATGGCTGGTGGGGCCAACGTCCTGACTTTC. This gives the protein CASSEMAGGANVLTF.